The T cell receptor beta chain under discussion was sequenced for a study of blood T cell repertoires in COVID-19. This CDR3 contains 13 residues. Losses at the gene ends were 3 bases for V and 11 bases for J; bases not matched to a gene: 7. Germline values: CDR1 SGHAT, CDR2 FQDESV (reference sequence). Generated by immunoSEQ multiplex PCR, the TCRdb table keeps only in-frame clones and is missing some. In the table there are around 300,000 clones, 85% to 90% of which are singletons. This clonotype originated in a woman aged 50 to 60 with active or convalescent COVID-19. This chain links TRBV11-1 with TRBJ1-1, with 9 bases matching TRBD1. The sequencing sample was made of peripheral blood. As DNA, the CDR3 is TGTGCCAGCAGCTTGATCGGACAGGGGAAGGCTTTCTTT. Protein product: CASSLIGQGKAFF.